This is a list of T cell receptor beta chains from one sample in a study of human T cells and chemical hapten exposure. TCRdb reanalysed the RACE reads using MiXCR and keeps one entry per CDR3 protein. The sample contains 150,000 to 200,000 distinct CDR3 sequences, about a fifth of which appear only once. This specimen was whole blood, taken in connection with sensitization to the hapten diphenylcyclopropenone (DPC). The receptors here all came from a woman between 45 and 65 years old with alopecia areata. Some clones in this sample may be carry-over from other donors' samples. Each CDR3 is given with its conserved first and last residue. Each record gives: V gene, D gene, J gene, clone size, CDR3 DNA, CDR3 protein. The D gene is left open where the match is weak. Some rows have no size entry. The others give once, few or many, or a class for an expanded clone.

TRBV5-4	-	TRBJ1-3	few	TGTGCCAGCAGCTGGGCAGGAACTGGAAACACCATATATTTT	CASSWAGTGNTIYF
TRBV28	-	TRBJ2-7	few	TGTGCCAGCAAATCTCAGGGGAGCCCTTCCTACGAGCAGTACTTC	CASKSQGSPSYEQYF
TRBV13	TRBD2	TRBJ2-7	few	TGTGCCAGCAGCTTAGCCCCTAGCGGTACGACCTACGAGCAGTACTTC	CASSLAPSGTTYEQYF
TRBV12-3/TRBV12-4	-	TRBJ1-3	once	TGTGCCAGCAGAACTATCTCTGGAAACACCATATATTTT	CASRTISGNTIYF
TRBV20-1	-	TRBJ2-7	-	TGCAGTGCTAACAGGGAGGGGAACTACGAGCAGTACTTC	CSANREGNYEQYF
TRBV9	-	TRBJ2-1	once	TGTGCCAGCAGCGCCGGACGCTCCAGCTTCGATGAGCAGTTCTTC	CASSAGRSSFDEQFF
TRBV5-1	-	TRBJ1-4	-	TGCGCCCGTACCCGGGACCCTGACCGGGACGTGTTTTTT	CARTRDPDRDVFF
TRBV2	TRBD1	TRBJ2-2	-	TGTGCCAGCAGTCCCGGGACAGGGTCCACCGGGGAGCTGTTTTTT	CASSPGTGSTGELFF
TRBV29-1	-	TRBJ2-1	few	TGCAGCGTTGGCTATATGAGCCACAATGAGCAGTTCTTC	CSVGYMSHNEQFF
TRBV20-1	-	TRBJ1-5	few	TGCAGTGCCGCCAACAGCAATCAGCCCCAGCATTTT	CSAANSNQPQHF
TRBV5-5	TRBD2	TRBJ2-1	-	TGTGCCAGCAGAATGCTAGCGGGAGGCCTACAGGGTGAGCAGTTCTTC	CASRMLAGGLQGEQFF
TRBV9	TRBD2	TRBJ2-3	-	TGTGCCAGCAGCCCCCGCGGAGCGGGACCCACAGATACGCAGTATTTT	CASSPRGAGPTDTQYF
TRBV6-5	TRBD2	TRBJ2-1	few	TGTGCCAGCAGTTACTCTCGTCACATGGCGGGAGTCCCCAATGAGCAGTTCTTC	CASSYSRHMAGVPNEQFF
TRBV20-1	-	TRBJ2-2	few	TGCAGTGCTAGAGTGCCCCGGACGAACACCGGGGAGCTGTTTTTT	CSARVPRTNTGELFF
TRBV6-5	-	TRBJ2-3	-	TGTGCCAGCCGTCTTGCAGATACGCAGTATTTT	CASRLADTQYF
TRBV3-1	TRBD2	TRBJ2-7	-	TGTGCCAGCAGCCAATCACCCCTCGGCGGGAGTTACGAGCAGTACTTC	CASSQSPLGGSYEQYF
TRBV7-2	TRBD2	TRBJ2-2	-	TGTGCCAGCAGCAGGGACTACGCTCGTGGGGAGCTGTTTTTT	CASSRDYARGELFF
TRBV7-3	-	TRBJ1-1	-	TGTGCCAGCAGCCCCGGGACCAGCGGCACTGAAGCTTTCTTT	CASSPGTSGTEAFF
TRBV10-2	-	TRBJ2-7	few	TGCGCCAGCAGTGAGTCGAGGAGGACTAAAACCTACGAGCAGTACTTC	CASSESRRTKTYEQYF
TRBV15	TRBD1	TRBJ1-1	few	TGTGCCACCAGCAGGACCCGTACAGGGGGAATAGCTTTCTTT	CATSRTRTGGIAFF
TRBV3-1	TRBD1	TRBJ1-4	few	TGTGCCAGCAGCCTTGGGACAGGGGGCGTGGAAAAACTGTTTTTT	CASSLGTGGVEKLFF
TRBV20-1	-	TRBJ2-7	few	TGCAGTGCTAGAGCGTCAGCGGCCTACGAGCAGTACTTC	CSARASAAYEQYF
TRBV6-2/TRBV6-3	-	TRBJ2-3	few	TGTGCCAGCAGGTGGCTAGCGAGGACCGATACGCAGTATTTT	CASRWLARTDTQYF
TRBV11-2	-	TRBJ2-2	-	TGTGCCAGCAGCTGGGGACTCGGAAACACCGGGGAGCTGTTTTTT	CASSWGLGNTGELFF
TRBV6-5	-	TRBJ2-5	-	TGTGCCAGCAGCCGACTGACAGGCCCTCAAGAGACCCAGTACTTC	CASSRLTGPQETQYF
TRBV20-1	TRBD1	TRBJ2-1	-	TGCAGTTCAGGGGGCGCAATGTATGAGCAGTTCTTC	CSSGGAMYEQFF
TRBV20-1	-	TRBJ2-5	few	TGCAGTGCTCCAAACAAGTTTCAAGAGACCCAGTACTTC	CSAPNKFQETQYF
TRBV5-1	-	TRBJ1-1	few	TGCGCCAGCCAGGAACCGAACACTGAAGCTTTCTTT	CASQEPNTEAFF
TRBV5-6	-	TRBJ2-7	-	TGTGCCAGCAGCTCCCTGGCGGGCCGATCCTACGAGCAGTACTTC	CASSSLAGRSYEQYF
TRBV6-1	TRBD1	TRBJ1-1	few	TGTGCCAGCAGCGCCCCAACCAGGGGGTACCCAACTGAAGCTTTCTTT	CASSAPTRGYPTEAFF
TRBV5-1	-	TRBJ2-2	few	TGCGCCAGCAGCCGGGACCATCTGGACACCGGGGAGCTGTTTTTT	CASSRDHLDTGELFF
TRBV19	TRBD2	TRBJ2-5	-	TGTGCCAGTAGTACACCGACGGGACTAGCGGACGAAGAGACCCAGTACTTC	CASSTPTGLADEETQYF
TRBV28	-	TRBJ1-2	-	TGTGCCAGCAGTTTAACGGCAGGCCTTAAAGGCTACACCTTC	CASSLTAGLKGYTF
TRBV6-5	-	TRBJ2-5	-	TGTGCCAGCAGGCAACTATATAAGATGGAGACCCAGTACTTC	CASRQLYKMETQYF
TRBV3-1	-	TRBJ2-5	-	TGTGCCAGCAGCCACCAAAGAGAGACCCAGTACTTC	CASSHQRETQYF
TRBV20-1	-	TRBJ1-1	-	TGCAGTGCCCCGGGCAGATTGAACACTGAAGCTTTCTTT	CSAPGRLNTEAFF
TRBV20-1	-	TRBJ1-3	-	TGCAGTGCGCTGGGACCTTTAGAAAACACCATATATTTT	CSALGPLENTIYF
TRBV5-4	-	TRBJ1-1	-	TGTGCCAGCAGCTTGGCAGGGTTTGTCGCTGAAGCTTTCTTT	CASSLAGFVAEAFF
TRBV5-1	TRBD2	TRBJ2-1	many	TGCGCCAGCAGCTTGGTGGGCGGGAGGCCCAATGAGCAGTTCTTC	CASSLVGGRPNEQFF
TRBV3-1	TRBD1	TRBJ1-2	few	TGTGCCAGCAGCCAACTGGACAGGGATTCAGGCTACACCTTC	CASSQLDRDSGYTF
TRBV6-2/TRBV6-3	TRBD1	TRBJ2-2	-	TGTGCCAGCAGTTTTACAGGGGGAAAGCGGACCGGGGAGCTGTTTTTT	CASSFTGGKRTGELFF